Below, 27 T cell receptor beta chains from the same sample are listed, as sequenced in a study of CD8 T cells in Susac syndrome (dated by TCRdb to between 2017 and 2020). Library preparation used the immunoSEQ multiplex PCR assay. RNA was extracted using the RNeasy kit, and about 0.5 to 1 ug of the RNA was reverse transcribed with random hexamers. TCRdb's own reprocessing of the public reads used fastp at Q25 and MiXCR and kept productive beta chains. Entries are consolidated by CDR3 protein sequence, retaining the most common genes and DNA. This sample gives 100,000 to 150,000 distinct CDR3 sequences in total; around 94% of them show up just once. The ten largest clones add up to around 0.2% of the sample. Sequenced: CD8+ T cells from PBMCs. The receptors come from a human donor with Susac syndrome.

The gene calls are TRBV12-3 or TRBV12-4 and TRBJ2-1; D remains ambiguous. The CDR3 consists of 13 residues. The V gene lost 3 bases and the J gene lost 6 bases, with 9 bases spanning the gap. The CDR3 bases are TGTGCCAGCAGTTTTCGGGCCGCCAATGAGCAGTTCTTC. Protein: CASSFRAANEQFF.

This chain joins TRBV6-2 or TRBV6-3 and TRBJ2-2; unclear D gene. The length of the CDR3 is 14 residues. Germline V CDR1 and CDR2: MNHEY, SVGEGT. V was clipped by 4 bases and J by 6 bases, with 12 bases between them. CDR3: CASSLVEEAGELFF. The DNA for the CDR3 is TGTGCCAGCAGTTTGGTAGAAGAGGCCGGGGAGCTGTTTTTT.

The V and J genes are TRBV4-3 and TRBJ2-7, with D possibly matching TRBD2 (6 bases). V lost 0 bases and J 3 bases, leaving 15 bases between the germline ends. The CDR3 spans 16 residues. CDR1 is LGHNA and CDR2 is YSLEER in the germline V gene. CDR3: CASSQDREDSGYEQYF. CDR3 coding DNA: TGCGCCAGCAGCCAAGATAGGGAGGATAGCGGCTACGAGCAGTACTTC.

On this clonotype itself: The junction departs from germline at one end; a sequencing error may be responsible. The chain employs TRBV19 and TRBJ2-7, with 7 bases matching TRBD2. This CDR3 is built from 14 residues. The germline V gene encodes CDR1 LNHDA and CDR2 SQIVND (reference sequence). The CDR3 sequence is CASKEAGDSHEQYF. CDR3 coding DNA: TGTGCCAGTAAAGAGGCGGGGGACTCCCACGAGCAGTACTTC.

This chain joins TRBV20-1 and TRBJ1-5; no firm D call. There are 16 residues in the CDR3. Trimming took off 4 bases at V and 0 bases at J, with 16 bases between the two ends. In germline, CDR1 is DFQATT, CDR2 SNEGSKA (reference sequence). The CDR3 loop reads CSATREGDHSNQPQHF. The DNA for the CDR3 is TGCAGTGCTACCCGAGAGGGCGACCATAGCAATCAGCCCCAGCATTTT.

V and J are TRBV10-3 and TRBJ1-1, with D tentatively TRBD1 (6 bases). The CDR3 has 16 residues. Trimming took 6 bases from V and 0 from J, leaving 17 bases between them. From germline, CDR1 is ENHRY and CDR2 SYGVKD. For the CDR3, the DNA is TGTGCCATCAGGCCCGGGACAACGGCCATGAACACTGAAGCTTTCTTT. It codes for CAIRPGTTAMNTEAFF.

The chain combines TRBV7-6 with TRBJ1-2; no firm D call. The V end lost 5 bases, the J end lost 8 bases, and 21 bases lay between the germline ends. In germline, CDR1 is SGHVS, CDR2 FNYEAQ. The CDR3 spans 15 residues. The CDR3 loop is CASSPYDVGSGGYTF. CDR3 coding DNA: TGTGCCAGCAGCCCCTATGATGTGGGCTCGGGCGGCTACACCTTC.

A note on this clonotype: The germline gene is not matched at one end of the junction; a read error may be the cause. The chain combines TRBV7-9 with TRBJ2-7; D possibly corresponds to TRBD1 (5 bases). CDR3 length: 15 amino acids. Germline assignment: CDR1 SEHNR and CDR2 FQNEAQ (reference sequence). The CDR3 here is CASSIAGHPLDEQYF. CDR3 coding DNA: TGTGCCAGCAGCATAGCCGGACACCCTCTCGACGAGCAGTACTTC.

V gene TRBV4-1 combines with J gene TRBJ2-1; D gene uncertain. Per germline, CDR1 MGHRA and CDR2 YSYEKL. The ends were cut back, 2 bases at V and 5 bases at J, with 7 bases in the middle. The length of the CDR3 is 13 residues. CDR3 sequence (DNA): TGCGCCAGCAGCCAATTTAGAGACAATGAGCAGTTCTTC. Translation: CASSQFRDNEQFF.

The chain has TRBV9 and TRBJ2-7, with TRBD2 identical over 11 bases. Per the germline V gene, CDR1 is SGDLS and CDR2 is YYNGEE. CDR3 length: 15 residues. J gave up 4 bases and V 3 bases, and 6 bases lay outside the gene matches. CDR3 loop: CASSGGTSGGYEQYF. CDR3 DNA sequence: TGTGCCAGCAGCGGGGGGACTAGCGGCGGTTACGAGCAGTACTTC.

The rearrangement uses TRBV12-3 or TRBV12-4 and TRBJ1-2, with 7 bases matching TRBD1. The CDR3 runs to 15 residues. The V gene end was trimmed by 6 bases and the J gene end by 4 bases; junction bases not matched to a gene: 11. The CDR3 bases are TGTGCCAGCAGCCTTCAGGGGGACGTGGTCTATGGCTACACCTTC. Amino acid sequence: CASSLQGDVVYGYTF.

The chain uses TRBV6-2 or TRBV6-3 and TRBJ2-1; 10 bases match TRBD2. The ends lost 5 bases at V and 5 bases at J; junction bases unmatched: 6. CDR3 length: 15 residues. The germline V gene has CDR1 MNHEY and CDR2 SVGEGT. The CDR3 coding sequence is TGTGCCAGCAGTCCCCGACTAGCGGGTGACAATGAGCAGTTCTTC. Translation gives CASSPRLAGDNEQFF.

This clonotype was found once. The V call is TRBV12-3 or TRBV12-4, the J call TRBJ2-5; 9 nucleotides line up with TRBD2. The CDR3 has 15 amino acids. V lost 1 base to trimming and J lost 4 bases; unmatched junction nucleotides: 4. CDR3 sequence (DNA): TGTGCCAGCAGTTTAGGCGGGGGGGCCACAGAGACCCAGTACTTC. Encoded protein: CASSLGGGATETQYF.

V gene TRBV20-1 combines with J gene TRBJ1-6; 9 positions agree with TRBD1. Germline assignment: CDR1 DFQATT and CDR2 SNEGSKA (reference sequence). J gave up 0 bases and V 3 bases, and 12 bases lay outside the gene matches. The CDR3 totals 19 residues. The CDR3 DNA reads TGCAGTGCTAGGGTACAGGGGGCGACTCCCGCCTCCTATAATTCACCCCTCCACTTT. Encoded protein: CSARVQGATPASYNSPLHF.

The gene calls are TRBV12-3 or TRBV12-4 and TRBJ2-7; D unclear. This CDR3 has 12 amino acids. V was pared by 1 base and J by 9 bases, with 10 bases between. The CDR3 nucleotides read TGTGCCAGCAGTTTAGGGCAGGCCGGGCAGTACTTC. It yields the protein CASSLGQAGQYF.

The chain employs TRBV4-3 and TRBJ2-1, with 7 bases aligning to TRBD2. CDR3 length: 17 amino acids. Germline-derived CDR1 and CDR2 are LGHNA and YSLEER. Trimming took 0 bases from V and 9 from J; bases not matched to a gene: 14. In DNA form, the CDR3 reads TGCGCCAGCAGCCAAGATGATGGACTAGTACTAGGTGGTGAGCAGTTCTTC. Its translation: CASSQDDGLVLGGEQFF.

J is TRBJ1-2 and V is TRBV3-1; D ambiguous. The CDR3 totals 14 residues. Germline loops: CDR1 LGHDT, CDR2 YNNKEL (reference sequence). The V end lost 0 bases, the J end lost 3 bases, and 8 bases lay between the germline ends. The CDR3 protein is CASSQEGGYYGYTF. The DNA of the CDR3 is TGTGCCAGCAGCCAAGAAGGAGGTTACTATGGCTACACCTTC.

The rearrangement uses TRBV12-5 and TRBJ2-7; D assignment may be TRBD1 or TRBD2 (7 bases each). The CDR3 covers 15 residues. The germline CDR1 and CDR2 sequences are LGHNT and FRNRAP. The V gene lost 5 bases and the J gene lost 6 bases, with 20 bases spanning the gap. CDR3 bases: TGTGCTAGTGGTCCCCGAGGGGGCGGGGGAGTCGAGCAGTACTTC. This gives the protein CASGPRGGGGVEQYF.

The chain combines TRBV12-5 with TRBJ2-7; 7 bases align to TRBD1. The germline V gene has CDR1 LGHNT and CDR2 FRNRAP. This CDR3 spans 14 amino acids. V lost 6 bases to trimming and J lost 6 bases; unmatched junction nucleotides: 11. The CDR3 region has the DNA TGTGCTAGTGGCTCCGGGACAGTAGGTCTCGAGCAGTACTTC. Its translation: CASGSGTVGLEQYF. The whole variable domain, filled in from reference TRBV12-5 and TRBJ2-7, reads DARVTQTPRHKVTEMGQEVTMRCQPILGHNTVFWYRQTMMQGLELLAYFRNRAPLDDSGMPKDRFSAEMPDATLATLKIQPSEPRDSAVYFCASGSGTVGLEQYFGPGTRLTVT.

This clonotype was found a few times. V is TRBV2 and J is TRBJ1-1; D unresolved. Trimming shortened V by 4 bases and J by 0 bases, and 3 bases separated the two germline ends. Germline V CDR1 and CDR2: SNHLY, FYNNEI. The CDR3 is 12 residues long. In DNA, the CDR3 is TGTGCCAGCAGTGGCTTGAACACTGAAGCTTTCTTT. Translated, it gives CASSGLNTEAFF.

The chain recombines TRBV12-3 or TRBV12-4 with TRBJ2-3; weak D call: TRBD2 (6 bases). CDR3 length: 13 amino acids. Trimming cost V 2 bases and J 5 bases, with 8 bases left between them. This CDR3 reads CASSLRRGDTQYF. For the CDR3, the DNA is TGTGCCAGCAGTTTAAGGCGGGGAGATACGCAGTATTTT.

The V and J genes are TRBV29-1 and TRBJ2-1; 10 positions agree with TRBD2. Trimming at V came to 1 base and at J to 9 bases, leaving 6 bases not matched to a gene. This CDR3 spans 14 amino acids. Per germline, CDR1 SQVTM and CDR2 ANQGSEA. In DNA form, the CDR3 reads TGCAGCGTTGAAGGGCTAGCGGGAGCCGTTGAGCAGTTCTTC. As protein: CSVEGLAGAVEQFF.

The rearrangement uses TRBV13 and TRBJ2-2; no clear D gene. The V gene lost 3 bases and the J gene lost 0 bases, with 8 bases spanning the gap. The germline gives CDR1 PRHDT, CDR2 FYEKMQ (reference sequence). The CDR3 has 15 amino acids. DNA of the CDR3: TGTGCCAGCAGCTTTGGCCGGGCGAACACCGGGGAGCTGTTTTTT. This translates into CASSFGRANTGELFF. Combining the CDR3 with reference TRBV13 and TRBJ2-2 gives the whole variable domain AAGVIQSPRHLIKEKRETATLKCYPIPRHDTVYWYQQGPGQDPQFLISFYEKMQSDKGSIPDRFSAQQFSDYHSELNMSSLELGDSALYFCASSFGRANTGELFFGEGSRLTVL.

This clonotype occurred a few times. The CDR3 nucleotides are TGCAGCGGGGGACAGGCAATCTACGAGCAGTACTTC. Translated: CSGGQAIYEQYF. The chain uses TRBV29-1 and TRBJ2-7; 8 bases agree with TRBD1. With 7 bases clipped from V and 3 bases from J, the junction kept 5 bases outside the gene matches. This CDR3 has 12 amino acids. Germline V CDR1 and CDR2: SQVTM, ANQGSEA.

The rearrangement joins TRBV12-3 or TRBV12-4 to TRBJ2-5, with 8 bases lining up with TRBD2. The V and J ends lost 2 bases and 5 bases, in that order; junction bases with no gene match: 4. The length of the CDR3 is 14 residues. The DNA for the CDR3 is TGTGCCAGCAGTTTAAGGCCGGGGGGGGAGACCCAGTACTTC. Amino acids: CASSLRPGGETQYF.

V gene TRBV19 combines with J gene TRBJ1-1; the D is unclear. Between the trimmed V and J ends, which lost 3 bases and 7 bases, there was a span of 9 bases. CDR3 length equals 12 residues. Germline V gene sequence: CDR1 LNHDA, CDR2 SQIVND (reference sequence). CDR3 coding DNA: TGTGCCAGTAGTATTAACGGCTATGAAGCTTTCTTT. Its protein is CASSINGYEAFF.

The rearrangement links TRBV19 to TRBJ1-4; D remains unclear. The germline CDR1 and CDR2 sequences are LNHDA and SQIVND (reference sequence). Trimming removed 7 bases at V and 6 bases at J, with 18 bases between. The CDR3 loop spans 15 amino acids. The CDR3: CASTLVGGSDEKLFF. The DNA for the CDR3 is TGTGCCAGTACCCTTGTTGGAGGCTCCGATGAAAAACTGTTTTTT.